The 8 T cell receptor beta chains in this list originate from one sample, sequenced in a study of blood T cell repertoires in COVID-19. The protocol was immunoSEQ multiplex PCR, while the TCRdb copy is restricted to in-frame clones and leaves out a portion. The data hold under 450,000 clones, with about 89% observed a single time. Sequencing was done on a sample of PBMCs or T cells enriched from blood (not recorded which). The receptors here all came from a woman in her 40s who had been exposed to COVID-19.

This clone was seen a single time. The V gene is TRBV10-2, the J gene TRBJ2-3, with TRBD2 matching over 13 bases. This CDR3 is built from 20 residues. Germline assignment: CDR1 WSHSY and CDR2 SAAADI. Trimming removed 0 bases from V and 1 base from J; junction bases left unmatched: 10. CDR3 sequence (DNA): TGCGCCAGCAGTGAGTCTTATTGGACTAGCGGGAGTGGGGGCACAGATACGCAGTATTTT. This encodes CASSESYWTSGSGGTDTQYF.

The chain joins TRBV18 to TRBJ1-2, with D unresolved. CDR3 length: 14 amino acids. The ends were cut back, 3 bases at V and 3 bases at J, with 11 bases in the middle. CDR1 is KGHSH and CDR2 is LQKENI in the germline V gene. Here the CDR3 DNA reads TGTGCCAGCTCACCCCCGCGGTCTGACTATGGCTACACCTTC. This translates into CASSPPRSDYGYTF.

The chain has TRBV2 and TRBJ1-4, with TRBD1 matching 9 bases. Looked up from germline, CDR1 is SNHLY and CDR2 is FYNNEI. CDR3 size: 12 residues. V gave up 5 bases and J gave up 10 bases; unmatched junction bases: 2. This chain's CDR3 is CASSRQGGKLFF. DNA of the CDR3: TGTGCCAGCAGTCGACAGGGGGGAAAACTGTTTTTT. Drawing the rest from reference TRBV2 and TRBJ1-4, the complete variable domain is EPEVTQTPSHQVTQMGQEVILRCVPISNHLYFYWYRQILGQKVEFLVSFYNNEISEKSEIFDDQFSVERPDGSNFTLKIRSTKLEDSAMYFCASSRQGGKLFFGSGTQLSVL.

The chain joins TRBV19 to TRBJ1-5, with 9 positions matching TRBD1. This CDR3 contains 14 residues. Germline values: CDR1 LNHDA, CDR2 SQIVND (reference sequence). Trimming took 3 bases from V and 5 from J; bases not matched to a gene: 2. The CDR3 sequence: CASSMGQGHQPQHF. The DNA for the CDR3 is TGTGCCAGTAGTATGGGACAGGGTCATCAGCCCCAGCATTTT.

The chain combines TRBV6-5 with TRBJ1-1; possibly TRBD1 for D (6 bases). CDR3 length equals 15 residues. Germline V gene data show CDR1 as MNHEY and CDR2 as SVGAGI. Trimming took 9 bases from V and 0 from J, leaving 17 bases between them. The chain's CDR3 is CASGPTGQMNTEAFF. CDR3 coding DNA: TGTGCCAGTGGCCCGACCGGACAGATGAACACTGAAGCTTTCTTT.

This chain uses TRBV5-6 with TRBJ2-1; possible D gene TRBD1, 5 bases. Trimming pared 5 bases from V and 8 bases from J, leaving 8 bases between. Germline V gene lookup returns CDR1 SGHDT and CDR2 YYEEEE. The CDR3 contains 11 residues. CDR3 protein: CASSWGHEQFF. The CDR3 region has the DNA TGTGCCAGCAGTTGGGGCCATGAGCAGTTCTTC.

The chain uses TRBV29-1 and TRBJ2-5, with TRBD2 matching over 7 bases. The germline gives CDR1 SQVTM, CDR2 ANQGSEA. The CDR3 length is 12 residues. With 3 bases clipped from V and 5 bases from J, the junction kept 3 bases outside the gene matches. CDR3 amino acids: CSVDTGGETQYF. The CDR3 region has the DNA TGCAGCGTTGATACCGGGGGGGAGACCCAGTACTTC.

CDR3 coding DNA: TGTGCCAGCAGCGTAGGGGGGACAGGGTTCTCCTACGAGCAGTACTTC. Translation gives CASSVGGTGFSYEQYF. The chain couples TRBV9 to TRBJ2-7; TRBD1 matches 9 bases. Trimming removed 0 bases from V and 0 bases from J; junction bases left unmatched: 4. The CDR3 totals 16 residues. Germline CDR1 is SGDLS and CDR2 is YYNGEE.